The 2 T cell receptor beta chains in this list originate from one sample, sequenced in a study of blood T cell repertoires in COVID-19. Sequencing used immunoSEQ multiplex PCR; TCRdb keeps in-frame clones, though not all of them. Of roughly 160,000 clones listed, roughly 88% are singletons. The sequenced sample consisted of peripheral blood. Receptor source: a man aged 18 to 29 with acute or convalescent COVID-19.

The chain couples TRBV19 to TRBJ1-5; TRBD1 matches at 10 bases. The CDR3 is 15 residues long. The V and J ends lost 5 bases and 5 bases, in that order; junction bases with no gene match: 6. From germline, CDR1 is LNHDA and CDR2 SQIVND (reference sequence). DNA for the CDR3: TGTGCCAGTAGTCCGCGGGACAGGGGCGATCAGCCCCAGCATTTT. This sequence encodes CASSPRDRGDQPQHF.

The chain joins TRBV11-3 to TRBJ2-3; tentatively, D is TRBD2 (5 bases). The V gene lost 5 bases and the J gene lost 0 bases, with 15 bases spanning the gap. The CDR3 covers 16 residues. Germline V gene data show CDR1 as SGHNT and CDR2 as YENEEA. The CDR3 reads CASSLASGTSTDTQYF. In nucleotides, the CDR3 is TGTGCCAGCAGCCTAGCCAGCGGAACTAGCACAGATACGCAGTATTTT.